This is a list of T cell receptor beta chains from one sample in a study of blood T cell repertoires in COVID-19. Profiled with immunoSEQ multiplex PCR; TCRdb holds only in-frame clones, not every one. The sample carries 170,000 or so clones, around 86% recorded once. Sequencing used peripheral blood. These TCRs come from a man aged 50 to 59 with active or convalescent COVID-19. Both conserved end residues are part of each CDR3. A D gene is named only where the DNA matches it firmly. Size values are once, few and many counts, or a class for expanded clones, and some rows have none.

CDR3aa: CASSPGLANEQFF; CDR3nt: TGTGCCAGCAGCCCGGGACTAGCTAACGAGCAGTTCTTC; j_gene: TRBJ2-1; abundance: -; v_gene: TRBV3-1/TRBV3-2; d_gene: TRBD2
CDR3aa: CASSPGGRASADTQYF; CDR3nt: TGTGCCAGCAGCCCTGGGGGCAGGGCGTCAGCAGATACGCAGTATTTT; j_gene: TRBJ2-3; abundance: -; v_gene: TRBV7-3; d_gene: -
CDR3aa: CSARDSQSPLHF; CDR3nt: TGCAGCGCCCGGGACAGCCAATCACCCCTCCACTTT; j_gene: TRBJ1-6; abundance: -; v_gene: TRBV29-1; d_gene: TRBD1
CDR3aa: CASSQDWGQGKPQHF; CDR3nt: TGCGCCAGCAGCCAAGACTGGGGACAGGGCAAGCCCCAGCATTTT; j_gene: TRBJ1-5; abundance: -; v_gene: TRBV4-3; d_gene: TRBD1
CDR3aa: CASSLALSKAFF; CDR3nt: TGTGCCAGCAGCCTAGCTTTAAGTAAAGCTTTCTTT; j_gene: TRBJ1-1; abundance: -; v_gene: TRBV3-1/TRBV3-2; d_gene: -
CDR3aa: CATRGRGGETQYF; CDR3nt: TGTGCCACCAGGGGGAGGGGCGGAGAGACCCAGTACTTC; j_gene: TRBJ2-5; abundance: -; v_gene: TRBV24-1; d_gene: TRBD2
CDR3aa: CASSPPTWRETQYF; CDR3nt: TGTGCCAGCTCACCACCCACATGGCGGGAGACCCAGTACTTC; j_gene: TRBJ2-5; abundance: -; v_gene: TRBV18; d_gene: -
CDR3aa: CASSLGQGWETQYF; CDR3nt: TGCGCCAGCAGCTTGGGACAGGGGTGGGAGACCCAGTACTTC; j_gene: TRBJ2-5; abundance: -; v_gene: TRBV5-1; d_gene: TRBD1
CDR3aa: CASRNGQGGGQPQHF; CDR3nt: TGTGCCAGCAGGAACGGACAGGGGGGAGGACAGCCCCAGCATTTT; j_gene: TRBJ1-5; abundance: -; v_gene: TRBV27; d_gene: TRBD1
CDR3aa: CASSDGTGSYQPQHF; CDR3nt: TGTGCCAGCAGTGACGGGACAGGGAGTTATCAGCCCCAGCATTTT; j_gene: TRBJ1-5; abundance: -; v_gene: TRBV2; d_gene: TRBD1
CDR3aa: CASSLSGGPQETQYF; CDR3nt: TGTGCCAGCAGCCTTAGCGGGGGGCCACAAGAGACCCAGTACTTC; j_gene: TRBJ2-5; abundance: once; v_gene: TRBV6-2/TRBV6-3; d_gene: TRBD2
CDR3aa: CASSTGGRETQYF; CDR3nt: TGTGCCAGCAGTACAGGGGGCCGGGAGACCCAGTACTTC; j_gene: TRBJ2-5; abundance: once; v_gene: TRBV2; d_gene: TRBD1
CDR3aa: CASSPTYIRAFF; CDR3nt: TGTGCCAGCAGCCCGACATATATTAGAGCTTTCTTT; j_gene: TRBJ1-1; abundance: -; v_gene: TRBV12-3/TRBV12-4; d_gene: -
CDR3aa: CASSFSGRVYNEQFF; CDR3nt: TGTGCCAGCTCCTTTAGCGGGAGGGTCTACAATGAGCAGTTCTTC; j_gene: TRBJ2-1; abundance: -; v_gene: TRBV2; d_gene: TRBD2
CDR3aa: CASSLAAQQETQYF; CDR3nt: TGTGCCAGCTCTCTAGCGGCTCAACAAGAGACCCAGTACTTC; j_gene: TRBJ2-5; abundance: once; v_gene: TRBV18; d_gene: TRBD2
CDR3aa: CATQTVYGYTF; CDR3nt: TGTGCCACCCAGACAGTCTATGGCTACACCTTC; j_gene: TRBJ1-2; abundance: -; v_gene: TRBV6-5; d_gene: -
CDR3aa: CASSLDREQETQYF; CDR3nt: TGTGCCAGCAGTTTGGACAGGGAACAAGAGACCCAGTACTTC; j_gene: TRBJ2-5; abundance: -; v_gene: TRBV28; d_gene: TRBD1
CDR3aa: CASSLDRVGSNEQFF; CDR3nt: TGTGCCAGCAGCTTAGACAGGGTGGGTAGTAATGAGCAGTTCTTC; j_gene: TRBJ2-1; abundance: once; v_gene: TRBV7-2; d_gene: -
CDR3aa: CASSFRDNGYTF; CDR3nt: TGTGCCAGCAGTTTCCGGGACAACGGCTACACCTTC; j_gene: TRBJ1-2; abundance: -; v_gene: TRBV12-3/TRBV12-4; d_gene: -
CDR3aa: CASSAFAGEYYNEQFF; CDR3nt: TGTGCCAGCAGTGCTTTTGCGGGAGAGTATTACAATGAGCAGTTCTTC; j_gene: TRBJ2-1; abundance: -; v_gene: TRBV2; d_gene: TRBD2
CDR3aa: CASSHLGTGFYNEQFF; CDR3nt: TGTGCCAGCAGCCATCTCGGGACAGGGTTCTATAATGAGCAGTTCTTC; j_gene: TRBJ2-1; abundance: -; v_gene: TRBV14; d_gene: TRBD1
CDR3aa: CSASGAAHEQYF; CDR3nt: TGCAGTGCTAGTGGTGCGGCCCACGAGCAGTACTTC; j_gene: TRBJ2-7; abundance: -; v_gene: TRBV20-1; d_gene: -
CDR3aa: CAWSEAGTGGFKDEQYF; CDR3nt: TGTGCCTGGAGTGAAGCTGGGACAGGGGGCTTTAAGGACGAGCAGTACTTC; j_gene: TRBJ2-7; abundance: -; v_gene: TRBV30; d_gene: TRBD1
CDR3aa: CASSQGQNTEAFF; CDR3nt: TGTGCCAGCAGCCAAGGACAGAACACTGAAGCTTTCTTT; j_gene: TRBJ1-1; abundance: few; v_gene: TRBV7-3; d_gene: -
CDR3aa: CASSQEGAGSQPQHF; CDR3nt: TGTGCCAGCAGCCAAGAGGGGGCAGGAAGTCAGCCCCAGCATTTT; j_gene: TRBJ1-5; abundance: -; v_gene: TRBV4-2; d_gene: -
CDR3aa: CAISSAGGNQETQYF; CDR3nt: TGTGCCATCAGTTCAGCGGGAGGAAACCAAGAGACCCAGTACTTC; j_gene: TRBJ2-5; abundance: -; v_gene: TRBV10-3; d_gene: TRBD2
CDR3aa: CAWRSGTGRRTEAFF; CDR3nt: TGTGCCTGGAGGAGCGGGACAGGGAGGAGGACTGAAGCTTTCTTT; j_gene: TRBJ1-1; abundance: -; v_gene: TRBV30; d_gene: TRBD1
CDR3aa: CATSQGAGTEAFF; CDR3nt: TGTGCCACCAGTCAGGGGGCAGGCACTGAAGCTTTCTTT; j_gene: TRBJ1-1; abundance: -; v_gene: TRBV24-1; d_gene: TRBD1
CDR3aa: CAWNPQAGWDGELFF; CDR3nt: TGTGCCTGGAACCCCCAGGCGGGGTGGGACGGGGAGCTGTTTTTT; j_gene: TRBJ2-2; abundance: -; v_gene: TRBV30; d_gene: -
CDR3aa: CASSVIPGLAGANTGELFF; CDR3nt: TGTGCCAGCAGCGTAATCCCGGGACTAGCGGGGGCGAACACCGGGGAGCTGTTTTTT; j_gene: TRBJ2-2; abundance: -; v_gene: TRBV7-9; d_gene: TRBD2
CDR3aa: CASSPHWGQGATNEKLFF; CDR3nt: TGCGCCAGCAGCCCCCACTGGGGACAGGGGGCAACTAATGAAAAACTGTTTTTT; j_gene: TRBJ1-4; abundance: -; v_gene: TRBV4-3; d_gene: TRBD1
CDR3aa: CASSQEEGYRTGELFF; CDR3nt: TGTGCCAGCAGCCAAGAAGAGGGCTACCGCACCGGGGAGCTGTTTTTT; j_gene: TRBJ2-2; abundance: few; v_gene: TRBV14; d_gene: -
CDR3aa: CATSDPTGDYGYTF; CDR3nt: TGTGCCACCAGTGATCCAACAGGGGACTATGGCTACACCTTC; j_gene: TRBJ1-2; abundance: once; v_gene: TRBV24-1; d_gene: TRBD1
CDR3aa: CASSFDRSQPQHF; CDR3nt: TGTGCCAGCAGCTTTGACCGGAGTCAGCCCCAGCATTTT; j_gene: TRBJ1-5; abundance: -; v_gene: TRBV5-4; d_gene: -
CDR3aa: CASSLRRTGAKTGELFF; CDR3nt: TGTGCCAGCAGTTTGAGGAGGACAGGGGCCAAAACCGGGGAGCTGTTTTTT; j_gene: TRBJ2-2; abundance: -; v_gene: TRBV28; d_gene: TRBD1
CDR3aa: CASSPGTGGLRETQYF; CDR3nt: TGTGCCAGCAGCCCCGGGACAGGGGGCTTGAGAGAGACCCAGTACTTC; j_gene: TRBJ2-5; abundance: -; v_gene: TRBV7-2; d_gene: TRBD1
CDR3aa: CASSLQRTGQPQHF; CDR3nt: TGTGCCAGTAGTCTACAGAGGACTGGTCAGCCCCAGCATTTT; j_gene: TRBJ1-5; abundance: -; v_gene: TRBV19; d_gene: -
CDR3aa: CASSQAQGTQYF; CDR3nt: TGTGCCAGCAGCCAAGCCCAGGGTACGCAGTATTTT; j_gene: TRBJ2-3; abundance: few; v_gene: TRBV3-1/TRBV3-2; d_gene: -
CDR3aa: CASSFSGGYGEKLFF; CDR3nt: TGTGCCAGCAGTTTTAGCGGGGGCTACGGTGAAAAACTGTTTTTT; j_gene: TRBJ1-4; abundance: -; v_gene: TRBV28; d_gene: -
CDR3aa: CAWSGSGGATDTQYF; CDR3nt: TGTGCCTGGAGCGGCAGCGGGGGGGCCACAGATACGCAGTATTTT; j_gene: TRBJ2-3; abundance: -; v_gene: TRBV30; d_gene: TRBD2
CDR3aa: CASSIDRGLGEKLFF; CDR3nt: TGTGCCAGTAGTATAGATAGAGGGCTCGGTGAAAAACTGTTTTTT; j_gene: TRBJ1-4; abundance: -; v_gene: TRBV19; d_gene: -
CDR3aa: CASSDPGQPQHF; CDR3nt: TGTGCCAGCAGTGACCCGGGTCAGCCCCAGCATTTT; j_gene: TRBJ1-5; abundance: -; v_gene: TRBV2; d_gene: -
CDR3aa: CASGTYSAVSGNTIYF; CDR3nt: TGTGCCAGCGGGACATATAGTGCCGTCTCTGGAAACACCATATATTTT; j_gene: TRBJ1-3; abundance: -; v_gene: TRBV2; d_gene: -
CDR3aa: CASSTDRIYGYTF; CDR3nt: TGTGCCAGCAGTACAGACAGGATCTATGGCTACACCTTC; j_gene: TRBJ1-2; abundance: -; v_gene: TRBV25-1; d_gene: -